This TCR beta chain originates from a study of type 1 regulatory T cells. Looking at the study overall: An in vitro protocol generated T-allo10, a Tr1-enriched, alloantigen-specific CD4 T cell product.

V lost 8 bases and J lost 2; bases outside the gene matches: 5. CDR1 and CDR2 from the germline V gene are LNHDA and SQIVND (reference sequence). The CDR3 length is 13 residues. TCRdb re-called the reads through MiXCR, storing one row per CDR3 protein. The sample records 90,000 to 100,000 distinct CDR3 sequences, around a third being singletons. Material: CD4+ T cells, either the whole sample or a sorted fraction (not recorded which). This TCR derives from a human donor in good health. The chain has TRBV19 and TRBJ2-5, with 7 bases aligning to TRBD2. CDR3 loop: CASAGARQETQYF. The CDR3 DNA sequence: TGTGCCAGTGCGGGAGCAAGGCAAGAGACCCAGTACTTC.